This passage covers 16 T cell receptor beta chains from one sample sequenced in a study of regulatory T cells. The primer mix had 52 TRBV and 13 TRBJ primers. Libraries were prepared by immunoSEQ multiplex PCR; TCRdb keeps only in-frame clonotypes and omits some of them. The table includes some 20,000 clones, around nine tenths detected once. Study-level findings and limits: Hydrophobic residues at CDR3 positions 6 and 7 were enriched in conventional CD4+ T cells of CD3G-deficient patients.

Antigens for these TCRs are unknown. Sequenced input: conventional CD4+ T cells sorted from blood. The receptors here all came from a child between 5 and 17 years old with CD3G deficiency.

This chain uses TRBV6-6 with TRBJ2-7; 9 bases are shared with TRBD2. CDR1 is MNHNY, CDR2 SVGAGI, per germline (reference sequence). Trimming at V came to 6 bases and at J to 7 bases, leaving 13 bases not matched to a gene. This CDR3 contains 15 residues. CDR3 protein: CASRGRAGGPGEQYF. The CDR3 DNA is TGTGCCAGCAGGGGCCGGGCGGGAGGGCCGGGAGAGCAGTACTTC.

The DNA of the CDR3 is TGCGCCAGCAGCTTTGAGGGAGTGGGCACAGATACGCAGTATTTT. This codes for CASSFEGVGTDTQYF. The V gene is TRBV5-1, the J gene TRBJ2-3; maybe TRBD2 (5 bases). Germline CDR1 and CDR2: SGHRS and YFSETQ. CDR3 length: 15 residues. V lost 2 bases to trimming and J lost 1 base, with 11 bases between them.

This rearrangement joins TRBV5-1 to TRBJ2-1, with a weak D call TRBD2 (6 bases). The CDR3 runs to 13 residues. The germline gives CDR1 SGHRS, CDR2 YFSETQ. The V end was cut by 4 bases, the J end by 15 bases, with 20 bases between. As DNA, the CDR3 is TGCGCCAGCAGCCCCGTCTCGGGCGGGGTCCCGTTCTTC. It specifies CASSPVSGGVPFF.

This CDR3 reads CASSTQGGNIQYF. The CDR3 nucleotides read TGTGCCAGTAGTACACAGGGAGGAAACATTCAGTACTTC. The V gene is TRBV19, the J gene TRBJ2-4; TRBD1 or TRBD2 may be the D gene (6 bases each). Trimming removed 4 bases from V and 6 bases from J, with 10 bases in between. The CDR3 extends over 13 amino acids. Germline CDR1 and CDR2: LNHDA and SQIVND (reference sequence).

As DNA, the CDR3 is TGTGCCAGCAGTGAAGTGGGGGGGAGGAACATTCAGTACTTC. Protein sequence: CASSEVGGRNIQYF. The gene calls are TRBV6-1 and TRBJ2-4; the match to TRBD2 covers 7 bases. Trimming removed 1 base from V and 7 bases from J; junction bases left unmatched: 4. The length of the CDR3 is 14 residues. CDR1 is MNHNS and CDR2 is SASEGT in the germline V gene.

The CDR3 is CASSLGGNGANVLTF. The CDR3 region has the DNA TGTGCCAGCAGTTTGGGGGGAAACGGGGCCAACGTCCTGACTTTC. This chain links TRBV28 with TRBJ2-6, with D possibly matching TRBD2 (6 bases). Trimming cost V 3 bases and J 4 bases, with 10 bases left between them. CDR3 length: 15 residues. The germline gives CDR1 MDHEN, CDR2 SYDVKM.

This clone was found once. The V and J genes are TRBV18 and TRBJ2-7; unclear D gene. Germline V lookup: CDR1 KGHSH, CDR2 LQKENI. The germline V and J ends were trimmed by 6 bases and 4 bases, with 7 bases remaining between them. The CDR3 is 11 residues long. The DNA of the CDR3 is TGTGCCAGCTCCCAAGGGTACGAGCAGTACTTC. This translates into CASSQGYEQYF.

The CDR3 reads CASSAGLGGTEAFF. The CDR3 DNA reads as TGCGCCAGCAGCGCAGGACTAGGGGGCACTGAAGCTTTCTTT. The chain couples TRBV5-1 to TRBJ1-1; the D gene is possibly TRBD1 (6 bases). V shed 4 bases and J shed 4 bases, with 14 bases lying between them. In germline, CDR1 is SGHRS, CDR2 YFSETQ. This CDR3 is built from 14 residues.

The chain carries TRBV6-1 and TRBJ1-2; no firm D call. Trimming removed 8 bases from V and 4 bases from J, with 14 bases in between. CDR3 length: 13 residues. Germline loops: CDR1 MNHNS, CDR2 SASEGT. CDR3 nucleotides: TGTGCCAGCCGACATCGAAAGAGCTATGGCTACACCTTC. Protein: CASRHRKSYGYTF.

J is TRBJ2-7 and V is TRBV7-9; perhaps D is TRBD1 or TRBD2 (5 bases each). V was clipped by 2 bases and J by 6 bases, with 14 bases between them. The CDR3 loop spans 14 amino acids. CDR1 is SEHNR, CDR2 FQNEAQ, per germline (reference sequence). The CDR3 spells CASSLSGAKGEQYF. CDR3 nucleotides: TGTGCCAGCAGCTTATCCGGGGCCAAGGGCGAGCAGTACTTC.

As regards this clone: This CDR3 is also generated by other DNA sequences in the sample. CDR3 sequence: CASSLDTDYEQYF. As DNA, the CDR3 is TGCGCCAGCAGCTTGGACACTGACTACGAGCAGTACTTC. This rearrangement joins TRBV5-1 to TRBJ2-7; no definite D call. Germline V CDR1 and CDR2: SGHRS, YFSETQ. Between the trimmed V and J ends, which lost 0 bases and 3 bases, there was a span of 7 bases. The CDR3 length is 13 residues. Supplemented by reference TRBV5-1 and TRBJ2-7, the full variable domain reads KAGVTQTPRYLIKTRGQQVTLSCSPISGHRSVSWYQQTPGQGLQFLFEYFSETQRNKGNFPGRFSGRQFSNSRSEMNVSTLELGDSALYLCASSLDTDYEQYFGPGTRLTVT.

V gene TRBV6-1 combines with J gene TRBJ2-3, with D possibly being TRBD1 (6 bases). The CDR3 loop spans 15 amino acids. V shed 3 bases and J shed 4 bases, with 14 bases lying between them. Germline CDR1 MNHNS, CDR2 SASEGT. Here the CDR3 reads CASSDWGRVPDTQYF. CDR3 sequence (DNA): TGTGCCAGCAGTGACTGGGGGCGGGTTCCAGATACGCAGTATTTT.

The V call is TRBV28, the J call TRBJ1-5; no clear D. CDR3 length: 14 residues. The ends were cut back, 3 bases at V and 2 bases at J, with 8 bases in the middle. CDR1 and CDR2 from the germline V gene are MDHEN and SYDVKM. CDR3 in DNA: TGTGCCAGCAGTTTGACACTTCGCAATCAGCCCCAGCATTTT. As protein: CASSLTLRNQPQHF.

The V gene is TRBV28, the J gene TRBJ1-2, with D possibly matching TRBD1 (6 bases). This CDR3 is built from 15 residues. V dropped 2 bases and J dropped 5 bases, with 15 bases sitting between them. Germline V lookup: CDR1 MDHEN, CDR2 SYDVKM. The CDR3 sequence is CASSLDPQGRYGYTF. CDR3 coding DNA: TGTGCCAGCAGTTTAGACCCACAGGGACGATATGGCTACACCTTC.

In its sample, this clone was seen a few times. This CDR3 reads CASSPDSGRARNEQFF. The CDR3 coding sequence is TGCGCCAGCAGCCCCGATAGCGGGAGGGCACGCAATGAGCAGTTCTTC. The rearrangement joins TRBV5-1 to TRBJ2-1; TRBD2 matches 11 bases. The CDR3 has 16 residues. Germline assignment: CDR1 SGHRS and CDR2 YFSETQ. Trimming cost V 4 bases and J 6 bases; bases outside gene matches: 9.

This chain connects TRBV28 to TRBJ1-5; 7 bases are a match to TRBD1. The CDR3 spans 15 residues. With V trimmed by 6 bases and J by 2 bases, 7 bases remained unmatched. Germline V gene data show CDR1 as MDHEN and CDR2 as SYDVKM. In DNA form, the CDR3 reads TGTGCCAGCAGAGCCCAGGGGGGGCGCAATCAGCCCCAGCATTTT. Protein sequence: CASRAQGGRNQPQHF.